The 23 T cell receptor beta chains below come from one sample, sequenced in a study of blood T cell dynamics during melanoma immunotherapy. Time point described: pre-treatment baseline. This table comes from immunoSEQ multiplex PCR, and its TCRdb copy is limited to in-frame clones, with some not included. The data hold roughly 11,000 clones, with around four fifths observed a single time. This specimen consisted of blood, obtained from a patient treated with checkpoint blockade. The receptors shown here come from a human donor with melanoma.

This clone was recorded a few times. CDR3 sequence reads: CASSLATGVETQYF. DNA of the CDR3: TGTGCCAGCAGCTTAGCAACGGGAGTAGAGACCCAGTACTTC. This chain uses TRBV7-9 with TRBJ2-5; TRBD2 is a possible D gene (6 bases). The CDR3 spans 14 residues. V lost 0 bases and J 4 bases, leaving 9 bases between the germline ends. CDR1 and CDR2 (germline): SEHNR, FQNEAQ (reference sequence).

This clone was seen more than once but under ten times. The chain links TRBV5-5 to TRBJ2-7; 10 bases agree with TRBD1. The germline V gene encodes CDR1 SGHKS and CDR2 YYEKEE (reference sequence). The CDR3 extends over 14 amino acids. The J segment lost 3 bases and the V segment lost 4 bases, leaving 4 bases of the junction unmatched. CDR3 sequence: CASSHGQGDYEQYF. The CDR3, as DNA: TGTGCCAGCAGCCACGGACAGGGGGACTACGAGCAGTACTTC. Complete variable domain (other parts from reference TRBV5-5 and TRBJ2-7): DAGVTQSPTHLIKTRGQQVTLRCSPISGHKSVSWYQQVLGQGPQFIFQYYEKEERGRGNFPDRFSARQFPNYSSELNVNALLLGDSALYLCASSHGQGDYEQYFGPGTRLTVT.

V and J are TRBV6-6 and TRBJ2-5, with a possible D match to TRBD2 (5 bases). The CDR3 extends over 14 amino acids. Between the trimmed V and J ends, which lost 2 bases and 5 bases, there was a span of 12 bases. Germline V lookup: CDR1 MNHNY, CDR2 SVGAGI (reference sequence). The CDR3 loop is CASSYHGPSETQYF. The CDR3 coding sequence is TGTGCCAGCAGTTACCACGGACCTAGCGAGACCCAGTACTTC.

Only one count was recorded for this clone. The chain links TRBV5-1 to TRBJ1-2; TRBD1 matches at 7 bases. Germline CDR1 is SGHRS and CDR2 is YFSETQ. The CDR3 is made up of 13 amino acids. Germline trimming cut 7 bases from V and 2 bases from J; bases unmatched to any gene: 5. CDR3 in DNA: TGCGCCAGCGCTAAACAGGGGAACTATGGCTACACCTTC. Encoded protein: CASAKQGNYGYTF.

This rearrangement joins TRBV7-9 to TRBJ1-4; D unclear. The germline V gene has CDR1 SEHNR and CDR2 FQNEAQ (reference sequence). The CDR3 consists of 13 residues. V gave up 5 bases and J gave up 7 bases, with 11 bases separating them. The CDR3 coding sequence is TGTGCCAGCAGCCCCTCCAAGGCTGAAAAACTGTTTTTT. Protein: CASSPSKAEKLFF. The entire variable domain, with the rest obtained from reference TRBV7-9 and TRBJ1-4, is as follows: DTGVSQNPRHKITKRGQNVTFRCDPISEHNRLYWYRQTLGQGPEFLTYFQNEAQLEKSRLLSDRFSAERPKGSFSTLEIQRTEQGDSAMYLCASSPSKAEKLFFGSGTQLSVL.

The V gene is TRBV6-5, the J gene TRBJ1-6; no reliable D call. CDR1 MNHEY and CDR2 SVGAGI come from the germline V gene. The V and J ends lost 2 bases and 10 bases respectively, with 12 bases between them. The CDR3 runs 14 residues. This CDR3 reads CASSYDRVGSPLHF. The CDR3 nucleotides read TGTGCCAGCAGTTACGACCGAGTTGGATCACCCCTCCACTTT.

V gene TRBV4-3 combines with J gene TRBJ1-3; possibly TRBD1 for D (6 bases). The germline CDR1 and CDR2 sequences are LGHNA and YSLEER. The CDR3 runs to 16 residues. The germline V and J ends were trimmed by 0 bases and 2 bases, with 11 bases remaining between them. CDR3 sequence (DNA): TGCGCCAGCAGCCAAGATCGAGGGGGGACTGGAAACACCATATATTTT. It codes for CASSQDRGGTGNTIYF.

The chain is built from TRBV4-3 and TRBJ2-5; 7 bases are shared with TRBD1. The J call is doubtful: the DNA matches TRBJ2-7 better. Per the germline V gene, CDR1 is LGHNA and CDR2 is YSLEER. The CDR3 loop spans 13 amino acids. The CDR3 sequence: CASSTDREGEQYF. In DNA, the CDR3 is TGCGCCAGCAGCACTGACAGGGAAGGCGAGCAGTACTTC.

Only a few counts were recorded for this clone. J is TRBJ1-1 and V is TRBV2; TRBD1 matches at 7 bases. This CDR3 contains 12 residues. Germline assignment: CDR1 SNHLY and CDR2 FYNNEI. Trimming removed 6 bases from V and 5 bases from J; junction bases left unmatched: 3. CDR3 sequence (DNA): TGTGCCAGCAGGGCGGGACAGACTGAAGCTTTCTTT. Translating it yields CASRAGQTEAFF.

The sample holds one count of this clone. The rearrangement uses TRBV4-1 and TRBJ2-3; 15 nucleotides match TRBD2. The CDR3 length is 20 residues. V trimming: 0 bases; J trimming: 2 bases; junction bases outside the gene matches: 9. Germline values: CDR1 MGHRA, CDR2 YSYEKL. In nucleotides, the CDR3 is TGCGCCAGCAGCCAAGAACCCCCGGGACTAGCGGGGGGTTACACAGATACGCAGTATTTT. It encodes CASSQEPPGLAGGYTDTQYF.

The rearrangement uses TRBV10-1 and TRBJ2-3; TRBD2 is a possible D gene (5 bases). Trimming cost V 0 bases and J 4 bases, with 14 bases left between them. CDR3 length: 16 amino acids. Germline V gene sequence: CDR1 WNHNN, CDR2 SYGVQD (reference sequence). DNA for the CDR3: TGCGCCAGCAGTGAGTCGGAGACTATCGGCGCAGATACGCAGTATTTT. It yields the protein CASSESETIGADTQYF.

The chain is built from TRBV7-2 and TRBJ2-7; 11 bases are a match to TRBD1. V lost 7 bases, J lost 2 bases, and 4 bases stayed unmatched. Per the germline V gene, CDR1 is SGHTA and CDR2 is FQGNSA. The CDR3 length is 14 residues. The CDR3: CASTPGQGAYEQYF. CDR3 nucleotide sequence: TGTGCCAGCACGCCGGGACAGGGGGCCTACGAGCAGTACTTC.

J is TRBJ2-7 and V is TRBV11-2, with TRBD2 matching 13 bases. Germline-derived CDR1 and CDR2 are SGHAT and FQNNGV. Unmatched junction bases numbered 6, after V lost 1 base and J lost 0 bases. This CDR3 region has 18 residues. The CDR3 DNA sequence: TGTGCCAGCAGCTTAGGGACTAGCGGGAGACCGAGCTCCTACGAGCAGTACTTC. This translates into CASSLGTSGRPSSYEQYF.

CDR3 in amino acids: CASSWTSGTLYEQYF. Written as DNA, the CDR3 is TGTGCCAGCAGCTGGACTAGCGGTACGCTTTACGAGCAGTACTTC. This chain joins TRBV6-6 and TRBJ2-7; 10 bases map to TRBD2. Looked up from germline, CDR1 is MNHNY and CDR2 is SVGAGI (reference sequence). V gave up 6 bases and J gave up 4 bases; unmatched junction bases: 9. The CDR3 has 15 amino acids.

The chain joins TRBV7-2 to TRBJ1-6; D unclear. Germline CDR1 is SGHTA and CDR2 is FQGNSA. Trimming removed 7 bases at V and 4 bases at J, with 11 bases between. The CDR3 loop spans 14 amino acids. CDR3 DNA sequence: TGTGCCAGCACCCCAAGCGGATATAATTCACCCCTCCACTTT. Its protein product is CASTPSGYNSPLHF.

The V call is TRBV7-3, the J call TRBJ1-1, with D uncertain. With 5 bases removed from V and 1 base from J, the gap between germline ends came to 11 bases. CDR3 length equals 14 residues. Germline V CDR1 and CDR2: SGHTA, FQGTGA. The CDR3 DNA reads as TGTGCCAGCAGCCCCGGGAGCGAGAACACTGAAGCTTTCTTT. It encodes CASSPGSENTEAFF. Full variable domain (outside the CDR3, taken from reference TRBV7-3 and TRBJ1-1): GAGVSQTPSNKVTEKGKYVELRCDPISGHTALYWYRQSLGQGPEFLIYFQGTGAADDSGLPNDRFFAVRPEGSVSTLKIQRTERGDSAVYLCASSPGSENTEAFFGQGTRLTVV.

The rearrangement links TRBV19 to TRBJ2-1, with 12 bases lining up with TRBD2. The CDR3 covers 15 residues. Germline-derived CDR1 and CDR2 are LNHDA and SQIVND (reference sequence). V trimming: 3 bases; J trimming: 9 bases; junction bases outside the gene matches: 6. The CDR3: CASSIGLAGSGEQFF. CDR3 sequence (DNA): TGTGCCAGTAGTATCGGACTAGCGGGATCCGGTGAGCAGTTCTTC.

J is TRBJ1-1 and V is TRBV14; 7 bases line up with TRBD1. Germline V gene data show CDR1 as SGHDN and CDR2 as FVKESK. The trim removed 1 base at V and 4 bases at J, leaving 6 bases unmatched. This CDR3 has 15 residues. Written as DNA, the CDR3 is TGTGCCAGCAGCCAAGGGGCTAAGGGGGCCACTGAAGCTTTCTTT. Translated: CASSQGAKGATEAFF.

This chain joins TRBV19 and TRBJ2-1; 10 nucleotides align to TRBD2. CDR1 LNHDA and CDR2 SQIVND come from the germline V gene (reference sequence). V lost 4 bases to trimming and J lost 3 bases; unmatched junction nucleotides: 3. This CDR3 has 15 residues. CDR3 amino acids: CASSTGTSVYNEQFF. The DNA of the CDR3 is TGTGCCAGTAGTACCGGGACTAGCGTCTACAATGAGCAGTTCTTC.

This chain uses TRBV29-1 with TRBJ1-1, with D unclear. The V end lost 7 bases, the J end lost 0 bases, and 12 bases lay between the germline ends. The CDR3 has 13 residues. Germline-derived CDR1 and CDR2 are SQVTM and ANQGSEA. CDR3 nucleotide sequence: TGCAGCGCTTGGACGGGCATGAACACTGAAGCTTTCTTT. The encoded protein is CSAWTGMNTEAFF.

The chain has TRBV2 and TRBJ2-5, with 7 bases that match TRBD2. J was trimmed by 0 bases and V by 4 bases; bases with no gene match: 5. This CDR3 contains 15 residues. Germline-derived CDR1 and CDR2 are SNHLY and FYNNEI. The CDR3 DNA follows: TGTGCCAGCAGTGGGGCTAGCGGAAACCAAGAGACCCAGTACTTC. Amino acids: CASSGASGNQETQYF.

The chain carries TRBV2 and TRBJ2-1; the D gene is possibly TRBD2 (6 bases). V was clipped by 8 bases and J by 0 bases, with 11 bases between them. The CDR3 is 14 residues long. CDR1 is SNHLY and CDR2 is FYNNEI in the germline V gene. DNA of the CDR3: TGTGCCAGCGGGACTTCTAGCTCCTACAATGAGCAGTTCTTC. This gives the protein CASGTSSSYNEQFF. Using reference TRBV2 and TRBJ2-1 for the parts outside the CDR3, the full variable domain is EPEVTQTPSHQVTQMGQEVILRCVPISNHLYFYWYRQILGQKVEFLVSFYNNEISEKSEIFDDQFSVERPDGSNFTLKIRSTKLEDSAMYFCASGTSSSYNEQFFGPGTRLTVL.

The chain has TRBV2 and TRBJ1-4; unclear D gene. The V gene lost 4 bases and the J gene lost 7 bases, with 10 bases spanning the gap. CDR3 length equals 13 residues. Germline assignment: CDR1 SNHLY and CDR2 FYNNEI. In nucleotides, the CDR3 is TGTGCCAGCAGTGGTAGGGAAGGTGAAAAACTGTTTTTT. It yields the protein CASSGREGEKLFF.